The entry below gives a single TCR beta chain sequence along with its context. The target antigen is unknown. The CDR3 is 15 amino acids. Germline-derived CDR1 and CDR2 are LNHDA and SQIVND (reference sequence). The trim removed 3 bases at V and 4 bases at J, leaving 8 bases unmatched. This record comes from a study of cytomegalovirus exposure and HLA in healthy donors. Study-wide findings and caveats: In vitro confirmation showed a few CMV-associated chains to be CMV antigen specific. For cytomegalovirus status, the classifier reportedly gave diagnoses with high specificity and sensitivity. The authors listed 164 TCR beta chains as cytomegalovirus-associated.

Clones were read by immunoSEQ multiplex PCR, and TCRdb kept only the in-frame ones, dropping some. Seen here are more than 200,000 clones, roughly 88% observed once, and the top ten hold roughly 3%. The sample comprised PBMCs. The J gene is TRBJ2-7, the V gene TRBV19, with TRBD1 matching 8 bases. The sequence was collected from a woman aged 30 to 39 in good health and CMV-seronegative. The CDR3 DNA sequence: TGTGCCAGTAGTATTTTCCGGACAGGGTCATACGAGCAGTACTTC. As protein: CASSIFRTGSYEQYF.